These 30 T cell receptor beta chains were all obtained from the same sample, sequenced in a study of T cells after yellow fever vaccination. One entry per CDR3 protein, called by TCRdb with MiXCR from the 5' RACE reads. This table has about 300,000 distinct CDR3 sequences, roughly 4.3% appearing once. The source was PBMCs, collected 5 days after the yellow fever booster vaccination. These receptors came from a man between 18 and 29 years old who received the YFV17D yellow fever vaccine.

This clonotype has only a few counts. The gene calls are TRBV5-1 and TRBJ1-2; D not certain. There are 13 residues in the CDR3. Per germline, CDR1 SGHRS and CDR2 YFSETQ. Trimming stripped 4 bases from V and 5 bases from J, with 12 bases between. CDR3 coding DNA: TGCGCCAGCAGCCCGGGAACACCGTATGGCTACACCTTC. This encodes CASSPGTPYGYTF. Together with reference TRBV5-1 and TRBJ1-2, the CDR3 gives the full variable domain: KAGVTQTPRYLIKTRGQQVTLSCSPISGHRSVSWYQQTPGQGLQFLFEYFSETQRNKGNFPGRFSGRQFSNSRSEMNVSTLELGDSALYLCASSPGTPYGYTFGSGTRLTVV.

This clonotype was recorded a few times. The rearrangement links TRBV7-9 to TRBJ1-2; a possible D gene is TRBD1 (6 bases). Germline CDR1 reads SEHNR; CDR2 reads FQNEAQ (reference sequence). There are 14 residues in the CDR3. Trimming removed 5 bases at V and 4 bases at J, with 14 bases between. CDR3 region: CASSKNNRVYGYTF. The CDR3 DNA reads as TGTGCCAGCAGCAAGAACAACAGGGTCTATGGCTACACCTTC. Combining the CDR3 with reference TRBV7-9 and TRBJ1-2 gives the whole variable domain DTGVSQNPRHKITKRGQNVTFRCDPISEHNRLYWYRQTLGQGPEFLTYFQNEAQLEKSRLLSDRFSAERPKGSFSTLEIQRTEQGDSAMYLCASSKNNRVYGYTFGSGTRLTVV.

This clonotype came up many times. The chain couples TRBV10-3 to TRBJ1-3; D ambiguous. Germline V CDR1 and CDR2: ENHRY, SYGVKD. This CDR3 comprises 12 residues. V lost 3 bases and J lost 4, with 4 bases in between. The CDR3 spells CAISEGGNTIYF. In DNA, the CDR3 is TGTGCCATCAGTGAAGGGGGAAACACCATATATTTT.

The rearrangement joins TRBV28 to TRBJ2-7; 10 nucleotides line up with TRBD2. CDR1 is MDHEN, CDR2 SYDVKM, per germline. The CDR3 loop spans 16 amino acids. Losses at the gene ends were 7 bases for V and 5 bases for J; bases not matched to a gene: 14. The CDR3 sequence: CASIPLAGTERDEQYF. The CDR3 DNA follows: TGTGCCAGCATCCCACTAGCGGGGACCGAGAGGGACGAGCAGTACTTC.

The chain combines TRBV20-1 with TRBJ1-2; D is unresolved. Germline CDR1 and CDR2: DFQATT and SNEGSKA (reference sequence). CDR3 length: 13 residues. V lost 5 bases and J 4 bases, leaving 14 bases between the germline ends. The CDR3 loop is CSAAGRGGYGYTF. DNA for the CDR3: TGCAGTGCTGCCGGACGGGGAGGCTATGGCTACACCTTC.

This clonotype appeared many times. This chain joins TRBV20-1 and TRBJ1-6; D gene uncertain. Trimming took 6 bases from V and 1 from J, leaving 10 bases between them. The CDR3 consists of 14 residues. In germline, CDR1 is DFQATT, CDR2 SNEGSKA (reference sequence). The CDR3 loop is CSAPPRSYNSPLHF. In DNA form, the CDR3 reads TGCAGTGCCCCACCTAGGTCCTATAATTCACCCCTCCACTTT.

V is TRBV24-1 and J is TRBJ2-2; TRBD2 matches at 8 bases. This CDR3 contains 20 residues. Germline lookup yields CDR1 KGHDR and CDR2 SFDVKD. With V trimmed by 1 base and J by 0 bases, 12 bases remained unmatched. DNA for the CDR3: TGTGCCACCAGTGATTTACGACTAGCGCAAGGGAAAACGAACACCGGGGAGCTGTTTTTT. Its translation is CATSDLRLAQGKTNTGELFF.

The chain employs TRBV10-2 and TRBJ2-7; 10 positions agree with TRBD2. The CDR3 spans 16 residues. CDR1 is WSHSY and CDR2 is SAAADI in the germline V gene. J gave up 7 bases and V 10 bases, and 19 bases lay outside the gene matches. The CDR3 reads CANLTLERGGTREQYV. The CDR3 DNA is TGCGCCAACTTGACCCTGGAGCGGGGGGGGACTAGGGAGCAGTACGTC.

This clonotype came up many times. The CDR3 DNA reads as TGTGCCAGCAGCCCTAGCGGCCTGTACAATGAGCAGTTCTTC. Translation gives CASSPSGLYNEQFF. The chain uses TRBV11-3 and TRBJ2-1; 7 nucleotides align to TRBD2. V lost 5 bases, J lost 4 bases, and 5 bases stayed unmatched. CDR1 and CDR2 (germline): SGHNT, YENEEA. The CDR3 contains 14 residues. Together with reference TRBV11-3 and TRBJ2-1, the CDR3 gives the full variable domain: EAGVVQSPRYKIIEKKQPVAFWCNPISGHNTLYWYLQNLGQGPELLIRYENEEAVDDSQLPKDRFSAERLKGVDSTLKIQPAELGDSAVYLCASSPSGLYNEQFFGPGTRLTVL.

This clonotype was observed at least ten times. The genes are TRBV9 and TRBJ2-3, with a possible D match to TRBD2 (6 bases). The germline CDR1 and CDR2 sequences are SGDLS and YYNGEE. The CDR3 covers 15 residues. V was clipped by 0 bases and J by 4 bases, with 12 bases between them. CDR3 loop: CASSVGRGRADTQYF. The CDR3 DNA reads as TGTGCCAGCAGCGTAGGGCGGGGCCGCGCAGATACGCAGTATTTT.

The table lists this clonotype with a few counts. The V call is TRBV12-3 or TRBV12-4, the J call TRBJ2-2; possibly TRBD1 for D (7 bases). V was trimmed by 5 bases and J by 1 base, leaving 14 bases between them. The CDR3 contains 16 residues. The CDR3 DNA is TGTGCCAGCAGTCAGGAGGGGGCAGGGAACACCGGGGAGCTGTTTTTT. It is translated as CASSQEGAGNTGELFF.

This clonotype turned up a few times. This chain joins TRBV5-6 and TRBJ1-6; no clear D gene. Trimming left V 1 base short and J 6 bases short, with 11 bases between. CDR1 and CDR2 from the germline V gene are SGHDT and YYEEEE. The CDR3 extends over 15 amino acids. The CDR3 loop is CASSLLGLGNSPLHF. In DNA, the CDR3 is TGTGCCAGCAGCTTGCTAGGGCTCGGTAATTCACCCCTCCACTTT.

The rearrangement uses TRBV7-2 and TRBJ2-1, with 8 bases lining up with TRBD2. V trimming: 8 bases; J trimming: 9 bases; junction bases outside the gene matches: 15. The CDR3 loop spans 15 amino acids. CDR1 is SGHTA, CDR2 FQGNSA, per germline. The CDR3 spells CASRQAGLGGTEQFF. The CDR3 bases are TGTGCCAGCCGTCAGGCGGGACTAGGGGGGACTGAGCAGTTCTTC.

This clonotype occurred many times. The gene calls are TRBV6-5 and TRBJ1-1, with a possible D match to TRBD1 (5 bases). CDR3 length: 13 amino acids. Germline CDR1 and CDR2: MNHEY and SVGAGI. Trimming removed 5 bases at V and 4 bases at J, with 11 bases between. The CDR3 sequence: CASSDGGGTEAFF. Written as DNA, the CDR3 is TGTGCCAGCAGTGATGGGGGAGGCACTGAAGCTTTCTTT.

This clonotype was counted a few times. The rearrangement links TRBV5-1 to TRBJ1-4; D unresolved. The V and J ends lost 2 bases and 8 bases respectively, with 10 bases between them. The CDR3 loop spans 13 amino acids. Germline CDR1 SGHRS, CDR2 YFSETQ. This CDR3 reads CASSLNTREKLFF. The DNA for the CDR3 is TGCGCCAGCAGCTTAAATACTCGGGAAAAACTGTTTTTT.

This clonotype has only a few counts. The V call is TRBV6-5, the J call TRBJ2-3; D is unclear. This CDR3 comprises 13 residues. Germline lookup yields CDR1 MNHEY and CDR2 SVGAGI. Trimming shortened V by 11 bases and J by 3 bases, and 15 bases separated the two germline ends. The CDR3 sequence is CASFHPSTDTQYF. In DNA form, the CDR3 reads TGTGCCTCCTTTCATCCTAGTACAGATACGCAGTATTTT.

This clonotype was seen repeatedly, ten times or more. The chain links TRBV6-5 to TRBJ2-2, with D perhaps matching TRBD1 or TRBD2 (5 bases each). The CDR3 is made up of 14 amino acids. Germline V gives CDR1 MNHEY, CDR2 SVGAGI. V was pared by 6 bases and J by 3 bases, with 11 bases between. The DNA for the CDR3 is TGTGCCAGCAGAAGGGACGGATACACCGGGGAGCTGTTTTTT. This encodes CASRRDGYTGELFF.

The CDR3 protein is CASSPWAGVNQPQHF. The CDR3, as DNA: TGTGCCAGCAGCCCCTGGGCGGGGGTTAATCAGCCCCAGCATTTT. The chain uses TRBV7-2 and TRBJ1-5; maybe TRBD1 (5 bases). Germline V lookup: CDR1 SGHTA, CDR2 FQGNSA. This CDR3 is 15 amino acids long. Trimming removed 5 bases from V and 4 bases from J, with 15 bases in between.

Ten or more counts support this clonotype. This chain uses TRBV5-1 with TRBJ2-3; 7 positions agree with TRBD1. The V segment lost 4 bases and the J segment 1 base; nucleotides outside the gene matches: 3. In germline, CDR1 is SGHRS, CDR2 YFSETQ. CDR3 length: 14 amino acids. The CDR3 region is CASSPGGGTDTQYF. The DNA of the CDR3 is TGCGCCAGCAGCCCAGGGGGAGGCACAGATACGCAGTATTTT.

This clonotype appeared a few times. The V and J genes are TRBV11-1 and TRBJ2-7; 9 bases are a match to TRBD1. The V gene end was trimmed by 1 base and the J gene end by 3 bases; junction bases not matched to a gene: 10. CDR3 length: 17 amino acids. Germline CDR1 reads SGHAT; CDR2 reads FQDESV (reference sequence). The DNA for the CDR3 is TGTGCCAGCAGCTTAGGGCTCGGTGGGACAGGGCTCTACGAGCAGTACTTC. Protein: CASSLGLGGTGLYEQYF.

This clonotype has a handful of counts. The rearrangement uses TRBV18 and TRBJ2-2; D may be TRBD1 (6 bases). This CDR3 comprises 16 residues. The V gene's germline CDR1 is KGHSH and CDR2 LQKENI. V lost 1 base and J lost 0, with 9 bases in between. The CDR3 DNA sequence: TGTGCCAGCTCACCACGGGGACAAGCGAACACCGGGGAGCTGTTTTTT. Translation gives CASSPRGQANTGELFF.

The gene calls are TRBV6-2 or TRBV6-3 and TRBJ2-3, with a tentative D call TRBD2 (7 bases). CDR1 MNHEY and CDR2 SVGEGT come from the germline V gene. The CDR3 is 20 residues long. The germline V and J ends were trimmed by 0 bases and 5 bases, with 27 bases remaining between them. The CDR3 nucleotides are TGTGCCAGCAGTTACTCGTCCTCCCCCGGTAGGGGGGGGTTTCAAGATACGCAGTATTTT. As protein: CASSYSSSPGRGGFQDTQYF.

The gene calls are TRBV6-6 and TRBJ2-2, with 9 bases aligning to TRBD1. This CDR3 is 15 amino acids long. Germline CDR1 reads MNHNY; CDR2 reads SVGAGI (reference sequence). J gave up 8 bases and V 7 bases, and 11 bases lay outside the gene matches. The CDR3 DNA reads TGTGCCAGCATCGGACAGGGGCGGATTTCGGGGGAGCTGTTTTTT. Amino acids: CASIGQGRISGELFF.

This clonotype has only a few counts. V usage is TRBV14 and J usage is TRBJ2-1, with 10 nucleotides matching TRBD2. Trimming took 3 bases from V and 4 from J; bases not matched to a gene: 6. Germline V CDR1 and CDR2: SGHDN, FVKESK. CDR3 size: 16 residues. CDR3 coding DNA: TGTGCCAGCAGCCATTTAGCGGGGGGCCGTTACAATGAGCAGTTCTTC. Its protein is CASSHLAGGRYNEQFF.

Ten or more counts support this clonotype. V usage is TRBV7-6 and J usage is TRBJ1-2; D gene ambiguous. The germline V and J ends were trimmed by 2 bases and 2 bases, with 9 bases remaining between them. The length of the CDR3 is 14 residues. CDR1 SGHVS and CDR2 FNYEAQ come from the germline V gene. CDR3 nucleotides: TGTGCCAGCAGCTTATTAGAAGGGAACTATGGCTACACCTTC. It yields the protein CASSLLEGNYGYTF.

This clonotype came up a few times. V usage is TRBV10-3 and J usage is TRBJ1-6; D ambiguous. CDR3 length: 12 amino acids. CDR1 and CDR2 (germline): ENHRY, SYGVKD. V lost 3 bases and J 9 bases, leaving 6 bases between the germline ends. This CDR3 reads CAISDPFSPLHF. CDR3 sequence (DNA): TGTGCCATCAGTGACCCGTTTTCACCCCTCCACTTT.

V gene TRBV18 combines with J gene TRBJ1-1, with a possible D match to TRBD1 (6 bases). The length of the CDR3 is 13 residues. CDR1 and CDR2 from the germline V gene are KGHSH and LQKENI. Trimming stripped 6 bases from V and 3 bases from J, with 11 bases between. The CDR3 nucleotides read TGTGCCAGCTCTCAGGGGAAGGACACTGAAGCTTTCTTT. Translating it yields CASSQGKDTEAFF.

This clonotype was recorded many times. This CDR3 is CASSLRRGAAARETQYF. In DNA form, the CDR3 reads TGTGCCAGCAGCTTAAGGCGGGGGGCCGCGGCTCGCGAGACCCAGTACTTC. The chain uses TRBV7-2 and TRBJ2-5; 8 bases fit TRBD2. The germline V gene encodes CDR1 SGHTA and CDR2 FQGNSA. The CDR3 loop spans 17 amino acids. The junction had 13 bases not matched to a gene; V was cut back by 2 bases and J by 5 bases.

In its sample, this clonotype was seen a few times. The V gene is TRBV6-2 or TRBV6-3, the J gene TRBJ1-2; no clear D. Trimming took 6 bases from V and 4 from J, leaving 15 bases between them. The CDR3 runs 14 residues. Looked up from germline, CDR1 is MNHEY and CDR2 is SVGEGT. Here the CDR3 DNA reads TGTGCCAGCAGGTTATCGGACCTTCGCTATGGCTACACCTTC. Translation: CASRLSDLRYGYTF.

This clonotype has more than one count but fewer than ten. The chain uses TRBV5-1 and TRBJ2-7, with D perhaps matching TRBD1 or TRBD2 (5 bases each). The CDR3 extends over 12 amino acids. The V gene's germline CDR1 is SGHRS and CDR2 YFSETQ. V lost 4 bases and J 6 bases, leaving 11 bases between the germline ends. The CDR3 DNA is TGCGCCAGCAGCCCGGGACGCTCCGAGCAGTACTTC. It codes for CASSPGRSEQYF.